Sequencing of this T cell receptor beta chain was carried out in a study of cytomegalovirus exposure and HLA in healthy donors (dated by TCRdb to 2016 to 2017). For the wider study: An earlier analysis of 587 of the donors reported 250 to 300 Gb of sequence data and 117 million unique TCR beta sequences from 150 million to 200 million T cells. HLA typing covered class I and class II loci at four-digit resolution. On average, roughly 240,000 unique TCR beta nucleotide sequences were sequenced per donor among a few hundred genotyped donors of the cohort, with about 19% of those sequences being non-productive. Around 320 gigabases of sequencing data and approximately 85 million unique TCR sequences were included in an early release covering around 650 HLA-typed donors. A later genetic analysis took genome-wide SNP genotypes for about 60% of the roughly 670 donors and used that subset as a discovery cohort. To decide whether each TCR beta V gene segment behaved as functional or pseudogenic, an earlier analysis of some 540 of the donors relied on high-throughput TCR beta sequencing. Donor age, sex, ethnicity and CMV serostatus were compiled alongside the repertoire data. The number of typed donors differed by locus: about 620-640 for A, B, C, DRB1 and DQB1; 500 to 550 for DQA1; roughly 600 for DPA1; and around 490 for DPB1. To study patterns of TCR occurrence, a later analysis re-analyzed previously published TCR beta repertoires from around 700 donors and added high-resolution HLA genotyping. About five DR-DQ haplotypes were handled as single units for association and clustering because linkage in the cohort was strong. The T cell repertoires of some 670 subjects were profiled by immunosequencing and related to cytomegalovirus serostatus. The genetic ancestry cluster associated with self-reported Caucasian donors included over 80% of the 300 to 450 genotyped donors. Besides the first cohort of roughly 660 subjects, a separate validation cohort made up of 120 different subjects was used. The study aimed to test whether cataloging public T cell receptors could reveal signatures of past pathogen exposure. To predict cytomegalovirus infection status, the study combined high-throughput TCR immunosequencing, statistical association of individual TCRs with disease status, and machine learning. The later analysis used no new phenotypic data to find candidate immune exposures, relying instead on TCR beta sequences and their occurrence across donors. Every repertoire in the discovery cohort had been generated on one and the same sequencing platform. Paper-wide results and their limitations: A later genetic analysis reported fewer N-insertions in productive TCRs among donors in an Asian-associated ancestry cluster than the approximately 700-donor mean. Because counts were too low, seventeen rarely observed V segments, including chromosome 9 orphons, were excluded from the earlier analysis of some 540 of the donors. Because HLA typing was unavailable for some donors at each locus, only the typed subset was used in association tests. Correlated functional status among segregating V segments might be attributable to linkage disequilibrium, but an unknown experimental factor could not be ruled out. For the cohort, immune exposure information was limited to CMV serostatus. In an earlier analysis of about 540 of the donors, most TCR beta V segments were observed in productive rearrangements about 87% or about 30% of the time, broadly matching IMGT annotations. The authors suggested that the approach could potentially be extended to other disease states and immunological phenotypes. Three of the identified cytomegalovirus-associated TCR beta chains were confirmed in vitro to be specific for cytomegalovirus antigens. The classifier was reported to diagnose cytomegalovirus status with high specificity and sensitivity in both the original cohort and the validation cohort. The sequencing pipeline was judged likely to have produced a cluster of highly shared sequence variants as a technical artifact. A later analysis found that most CMV-associated TCR beta chains appeared HLA-restricted, with HLA associations seemingly driven largely by CMV exposure. In a later analysis, HLA-associated TCR beta chains were found to be more clonally expanded and to have lower generation probabilities than equally common non-associated chains. In a later analysis, several top co-occurrence clusters were reported to appear linked to parvovirus B19, influenza, CMV and Epstein-Barr virus. In the study, 150 to 200 TCR beta chains were listed as associated with cytomegalovirus. This cohort had only TCR beta chains sequenced, and the lack of alpha or paired-chain data limited which features could be detected. A further reported finding was that TCR beta sequences accurately predicted the HLA-A and HLA-B alleles for most subjects in the first cohort. At a false discovery rate of 0.05, a later analysis linked under 20,000 TCR beta sequences to specific HLA alleles. A later analysis found that TCR association rates varied across HLA loci, with DRB1 alleles showing the most associated TCRs and HLA-C alleles the fewest. Some IMGT-functional V segments, including TRBV6-2 and TRBV6-3, could not be distinguished by the 87-base-pair reads and were therefore excluded. Sequencing depth was assumed to be roughly uniform across donors in the presence/absence analyses, though that assumption may not hold. While some public TCRs were present in many individuals, most TCR sequences turned up only very rarely across donors. V-gene and J-gene trimming of TCR beta chains was associated with a missense DCLRE1C variant in a later genetic analysis, and the association was replicated in an independent cohort. Strong co-occurrence of HLA alleles, especially DR and DQ, made assigning TCR associations to individual alleles difficult.

The cohort consisted of fewer than 700 healthy bone marrow donors. Cohort members were all nominally healthy when sampled, although unrecorded immune exposures were likely present. The donor tested CMV seropositive and was one of the 289 seropositive cohort members. A peripheral blood sample was provided by each donor, and peripheral blood mononuclear cells were used for TCR beta sequencing. The Qiagen DNeasy Blood Extraction Kit was used to extract genomic DNA from the blood cell samples. Receptors were amplified or captured by the immunoSEQ multiplex PCR assay. For the multiplex PCR, a mixture combining 60 forward primers for TCR Vbeta segments and 13 reverse primers for TCR Jbeta segments was used. A multiplex PCR assay on genomic DNA amplified the CDR3 region of rearranged TCR beta genes. Amplified TCR beta libraries were sequenced as 87-base-pair reads on the Illumina HiSeq System. From the authors' description of their analysis: A later analysis tallied 75 million to 85 million unique TCR beta chains across the 666 repertoires, and about 10 million of those chains were shared by two or more donors. A nearest-neighbor algorithm error-corrected the raw reads and collapsed the reads into unique sequences, merging closely related sequences to remove PCR and sequencing errors. Alignment of CDR3 sequences to IMGT reference sequences was used to assign V, D and J gene segments. For a sequence to be retained, a match of at least six nucleotides to both a V gene segment and a J gene segment was required. Rearrangements were classified as productive when the CDR3 lacked stop codons and remained in frame with V and J, and all other rearrangements were classified as non-productive. CDR3 was defined according to IMGT convention as the region running from the second conserved V-encoded cysteine to the conserved J-encoded phenylalanine. Sequences without an unambiguous match to a single V gene segment were excluded from the earlier analysis of about 600 of the donors. An earlier analysis of several hundred of the donors called V segments functional above 56.7% productive rearrangements and segregating when the between-donor standard deviation exceeded 5%. A statistical classification framework was developed to diagnose cytomegalovirus status using the catalog of TCR beta chain sequences. In a later analysis, V and J genes were assigned by comparing TCR nucleotide sequences against IMGT/GENE-DB human TR gene sequences. A later analysis assigned CDR3 sequences and most-parsimonious VDJ recombination scenarios with the TCRdist pipeline. In a later analysis, each TCR beta chain was defined by its CDR3 amino acid sequence together with its V-gene family, and reads without a unique V-gene family were excluded. A later analysis removed 592 highly shared, low-generation-probability nucleotide sequences to deal with suspected cross-contamination and a sequencing artifact. A later analysis calculated a clonal expansion index for each public chain from normalized within-repertoire ranks of inferred template counts. A later analysis computed generation probabilities with a VDJ recombination model fitted to out-of-frame rearrangements, and checked the results against IGoR. Hypergeometric tests were used in a later analysis to score TCR-TCR, TCR-HLA and TCR-CMV co-occurrence, with a repertoire-size bias correction applied to the TCR pairs. To estimate false discovery rates, a later analysis permuted the HLA or CMV assignments 20 times. In a later analysis, co-occurring TCRs were grouped with DBSCAN, and TCRdist sequence similarity was added when clustering was performed within HLA-allele-positive subsets. Repertoires with fewer than 30,000 or more than 120,000 public chains were left out of co-occurrence clustering, as were about 5 repertoires with anomalous nucleotide sharing. TCRdb holds this immuneACCESS table with in-frame rearrangements only. Some clones are missing; in checked studies, unresolved V genes explain under half, and the rest has no known cause. V, J and clone size were drawn from that table, and D and trimming were deduced from the DNA. The sample table holds under 140,000 clones, of which over 65% were seen once. The ten largest make up around 15% of the sample.

V drops 7 bases and J drops 8 bases, leaving 15 bases in between. Via the germline V gene (reference sequence), CDR1 is MNHEY and CDR2 SMNVEV. The CDR3 starts with the cysteine, ends with the phenylalanine, and has 13 residues. The CDR3 DNA has 39 bases and is translated from base 1. Note on this clone: This receptor's antigen is unknown. No base-level quality is on record; no much larger clone is a single base apart.

The chain is encoded by TRBV27 joined to TRBJ2-1, with TRBD1 perhaps the D gene, on 6 matching bases. The sequence was collected from a young man in good health and CMV-seropositive. The sample taken for sequencing was PBMCs. The nucleotide sequence is given as TGTGCCAGCACCCCGACAGGAACACATGAGCAGTTCTTC. This encodes CASTPTGTHEQFF.